The 32 T cell receptor beta chains reported below all come from one sample, sequenced in a study of CXCR3 chemokines and chemotherapy response in bladder cancer. TCRdb itself ran the PCR reads through MiXCR, one entry per CDR3 protein. The table lists fewer than 2,500 distinct CDR3 sequences, roughly a sixth of them singletons. The sample was collected from a patient whose treatment included neoadjuvant chemotherapy. The source is a human donor with bladder cancer that responded to neoadjuvant chemotherapy.

By frequency in the sample, this clonotype is medium-sized. The chain employs TRBV7-9 and TRBJ1-6, with D hard to call. This CDR3 has 15 residues. Per the germline V gene, CDR1 is SEHNR and CDR2 is FQNEAQ (reference sequence). V dropped 3 bases and J dropped 8 bases, with 14 bases sitting between them. The CDR3 nucleotides read TGTGCCAGCAGCTTGGGTAGCTCCCTCGATTCACCCCTCCACTTT. Its protein is CASSLGSSLDSPLHF. Using reference TRBV7-9 and TRBJ1-6 for the parts outside the CDR3, the full variable domain is DTGVSQNPRHKITKRGQNVTFRCDPISEHNRLYWYRQTLGQGPEFLTYFQNEAQLEKSRLLSDRFSAERPKGSFSTLEIQRTEQGDSAMYLCASSLGSSLDSPLHFGNGTRLTVT.

This clonotype is labeled as large. V usage is TRBV19 and J usage is TRBJ2-1; D call uncertain. The CDR3 loop spans 15 amino acids. Germline loops: CDR1 LNHDA, CDR2 SQIVND (reference sequence). Trimming shortened V by 1 base and J by 6 bases, and 13 bases separated the two germline ends. The CDR3 region has the DNA TGTGCCAGTAGTATAGGTCCCCTCGAGATCAATGAGCAGTTCTTC. It is translated as CASSIGPLEINEQFF.

Only a few counts were recorded for this clonotype. The V call is TRBV20-1, the J call TRBJ2-7; 8 bases align to TRBD1. Germline-derived CDR1 and CDR2 are DFQATT and SNEGSKA (reference sequence). The junction had 4 bases not matched to a gene; V was cut back by 0 bases and J by 0 bases. The CDR3 has 15 residues. This CDR3 is CSARDSQGASYEQYF. Written as DNA, the CDR3 is TGCAGTGCTAGAGATTCGCAGGGGGCCTCCTACGAGCAGTACTTC.

This clonotype was seen ten or more times. This chain joins TRBV29-1 and TRBJ1-5, with 7 bases lining up with TRBD1. In germline, CDR1 is SQVTM, CDR2 ANQGSEA. The CDR3 loop spans 14 amino acids. The V and J ends lost 5 bases and 4 bases, in that order; junction bases with no gene match: 8. CDR3 sequence: CSVLGGGANQPQHF. The CDR3 bases are TGCAGCGTTTTGGGAGGGGGCGCGAATCAGCCCCAGCATTTT.

This clonotype was seen repeatedly, ten times or more. The DNA for the CDR3 is TGTGCCAGCAGCGTAGGATACAGGACCTACGAGCAGTACTTC. This codes for CASSVGYRTYEQYF. The chain joins TRBV9 to TRBJ2-7, with D possibly matching TRBD1 (5 bases). Per germline, CDR1 SGDLS and CDR2 YYNGEE. The V and J ends lost 0 bases and 2 bases respectively, with 9 bases between them. This CDR3 comprises 14 residues.

Concerning this clonotype itself: With only one base between it and a far larger clone, this is likely a read error. J is TRBJ2-1 and V is TRBV10-3; TRBD1 or TRBD2 may be the D gene (6 bases each). In germline, CDR1 is ENHRY, CDR2 SYGVKD. V was trimmed by 5 bases and J by 3 bases, leaving 14 bases between them. This CDR3 is built from 15 residues. The CDR3 nucleotides are TGTGCCATCAGTTACGGAGGGGACATCTACAATGAGCAGTTCTTC. Its translation: CAISYGGDIYNEQFF.

This clonotype has a count of ten or more. The genes are TRBV20-1 and TRBJ2-5; D is possibly TRBD2 (6 bases). CDR3 length equals 14 residues. The germline V and J ends were trimmed by 7 bases and 2 bases, with 17 bases remaining between them. The germline CDR1 and CDR2 sequences are DFQATT and SNEGSKA (reference sequence). The CDR3 region has the DNA TGCAGTGTAAGTCGGAGGGGATATCAAGAGACCCAGTACTTC. Its translation is CSVSRRGYQETQYF.

The rearrangement joins TRBV5-5 to TRBJ2-2, with D perhaps matching TRBD2 (5 bases). The germline V gene encodes CDR1 SGHKS and CDR2 YYEKEE (reference sequence). V lost 5 bases and J lost 4, with 18 bases in between. The length of the CDR3 is 16 residues. The CDR3 region is CASSSTEAAGTGELFF. The CDR3 DNA reads TGTGCCAGCAGTTCAACAGAGGCCGCGGGCACCGGGGAGCTGTTTTTT.

By its share, this clonotype is medium-sized. In nucleotides, the CDR3 is TGTGCCAGTAGTATAGAGGTTAGCTCAGATGAGCAGTTCTTC. Translated: CASSIEVSSDEQFF. The chain links TRBV19 to TRBJ2-1, with D uncertain. The germline V gene has CDR1 LNHDA and CDR2 SQIVND (reference sequence). V was pared by 0 bases and J by 8 bases, with 11 bases between. The CDR3 is made up of 14 amino acids.

This clonotype was observed many times. This sequence joins TRBV15 and TRBJ2-1; D is perhaps TRBD1 or TRBD2 (5 bases each). Germline values: CDR1 LNHNV, CDR2 YYDKDF (reference sequence). The CDR3 extends over 15 amino acids. V gave up 3 bases and J gave up 7 bases, with 16 bases separating them. The DNA for the CDR3 is TGTGCCACCAGCAGTGGATCGGGGACCGGGAATGAGCAGTTCTTC. Encoded protein: CATSSGSGTGNEQFF.

This clonotype was counted ten times or more. The chain couples TRBV7-2 to TRBJ2-7, with D perhaps matching TRBD2 (6 bases). Germline values: CDR1 SGHTA, CDR2 FQGNSA. The V end lost 0 bases, the J end lost 0 bases, and 15 bases lay between the germline ends. The CDR3 totals 17 residues. Here the CDR3 reads CASSLAVRRGTSYEQYF. Here the CDR3 DNA reads TGTGCCAGCAGCTTAGCGGTACGGCGGGGAACCTCCTACGAGCAGTACTTC.

The rearrangement uses TRBV20-1 and TRBJ2-1, with a weak D call TRBD1 (6 bases). CDR1 DFQATT and CDR2 SNEGSKA come from the germline V gene (reference sequence). The CDR3 extends over 14 amino acids. Trimming removed 1 base at V and 6 bases at J, with 13 bases between. In nucleotides, the CDR3 is TGCAGTGCTAGAGGTACAGGGTTGGGCAATGAGCAGTTCTTC. Protein product: CSARGTGLGNEQFF.

By sample fraction, this clonotype is medium-sized. The chain links TRBV19 to TRBJ1-6; D gene ambiguous. CDR3 length: 16 amino acids. Germline assignment: CDR1 LNHDA and CDR2 SQIVND (reference sequence). Trimming removed 2 bases from V and 10 bases from J, with 18 bases in between. CDR3 protein: CASSINRPGRESPLHF. CDR3 in DNA: TGTGCCAGTAGTATAAATAGGCCAGGACGGGAATCACCCCTCCACTTT.

By share, this clonotype counts as large (0.1 to 1%). The chain combines TRBV6-6 with TRBJ2-1; TRBD2 is a possible D gene (6 bases). Between the trimmed V and J ends, which lost 0 bases and 7 bases, there was a span of 10 bases. The germline CDR1 and CDR2 sequences are MNHNY and SVGAGI (reference sequence). The CDR3 has 14 residues. CDR3 region: CASSYSGEENEQFF. In DNA, the CDR3 is TGTGCCAGCAGTTACTCGGGGGAGGAAAATGAGCAGTTCTTC.

This clonotype was picked up many times. This chain links TRBV28 with TRBJ2-1; D not resolved. CDR3 size: 11 residues. Trimming shortened V by 6 bases and J by 9 bases, and 9 bases separated the two germline ends. Germline CDR1 is MDHEN and CDR2 is SYDVKM. Here the CDR3 reads CASSNRVEQFF. DNA of the CDR3: TGTGCCAGCAGCAATAGGGTTGAGCAGTTCTTC.

This clonotype ranks as medium-sized. The chain carries TRBV6-5 and TRBJ2-2; D might be TRBD1 (6 bases). This CDR3 is 12 amino acids long. V dropped 2 bases and J dropped 11 bases, with 9 bases sitting between them. Germline CDR1 and CDR2: MNHEY and SVGAGI. The CDR3 DNA is TGTGCCAGCAGTTACAGGGGGTCCGAGCTGTTTTTT. It is translated as CASSYRGSELFF.

By share, this clonotype ranks as large. This rearrangement joins TRBV12-3 or TRBV12-4 to TRBJ1-4; 9 bases align to TRBD1. The J segment lost 7 bases and the V segment lost 3 bases, leaving 9 bases of the junction unmatched. The length of the CDR3 is 16 residues. The CDR3 loop reads CASSFGPGQGGEKLFF. For the CDR3, the DNA is TGTGCCAGCAGTTTTGGGCCGGGACAGGGAGGTGAAAAACTGTTTTTT.

Relative to its sample, this clonotype is medium-sized. This chain joins TRBV24-1 and TRBJ2-7, with D uncertain. Trimming pared 6 bases from V and 3 bases from J, leaving 11 bases between. Germline CDR1 reads KGHDR; CDR2 reads SFDVKD. CDR3 length: 13 residues. The CDR3 DNA reads TGTGCCACCAGTCCCGGAACTGGCTACGAGCAGTACTTC. Its protein is CATSPGTGYEQYF.

About this clonotype: A read error is likely here: a far larger clone is one base away. The chain couples TRBV19 to TRBJ2-1; 9 positions match TRBD2. V trimming: 5 bases; J trimming: 13 bases; junction bases outside the gene matches: 12. This CDR3 spans 14 amino acids. The germline V gene encodes CDR1 LNHDA and CDR2 SQIVND (reference sequence). The CDR3: CASSEVAGAGTQFF. For the CDR3, the DNA is TGTGCCAGTAGTGAGGTAGCGGGAGCGGGGACCCAGTTCTTC. Complete variable domain (other parts from reference TRBV19 and TRBJ2-1): DGGITQSPKYLFRKEGQNVTLSCEQNLNHDAMYWYRQDPGQGLRLIYYSQIVNDFQKGDIAEGYSVSREKKESFPLTVTSAQKNPTAFYLCASSEVAGAGTQFFGPGTRLTVL.

The V gene is TRBV7-2, the J gene TRBJ1-2; 9 bases line up with TRBD1. V lost 6 bases and J lost 8; bases outside the gene matches: 7. Germline CDR1 reads SGHTA; CDR2 reads FQGNSA. The CDR3 length is 13 residues. Written as DNA, the CDR3 is TGTGCCAGCAGGCCCGGGACAGGGCACGGCTACACCTTC. Protein product: CASRPGTGHGYTF. The full variable domain, in which reference TRBV7-2 and TRBJ1-2 provide the parts outside the CDR3, is GAGVSQSPSNKVTEKGKDVELRCDPISGHTALYWYRQSLGQGLEFLIYFQGNSAPDKSGLPSDRFSAERTGGSVSTLTIQRTQQEDSAVYLCASRPGTGHGYTFGSGTRLTVV.

As regards this clonotype: With a far larger clone one base away, a read error is the likely cause. The CDR3 DNA is TGTGACAGCCGATACGGGGTAGCCGGGGAGCTGTTTTTT. This translates into CDSRYGVAGELFF. J is TRBJ2-2 and V is TRBV6-8, with D possibly TRBD2 on 5 matching bases. The germline CDR1 and CDR2 sequences are MNHGY and SAAAGT. The CDR3 totals 13 residues.

This clonotype was observed many times. This rearrangement joins TRBV6-1 to TRBJ2-7; the D gene is possibly TRBD2 (6 bases). Germline loops: CDR1 MNHNS, CDR2 SASEGT. The CDR3 has 12 amino acids. The CDR3 bases are TGTGCGGGGGGAAGGGTTATCGGCGAGCAGTACTTC. It yields the protein CAGGRVIGEQYF.

There are a few counts of this clonotype. It differs at one base from a far larger clone, so likely a read error. This chain uses TRBV24-1 with TRBJ2-7; TRBD1 is a possible D gene (6 bases). The V and J ends lost 3 bases and 7 bases respectively, with 18 bases between them. This CDR3 spans 15 amino acids. Germline assignment: CDR1 KGHDR and CDR2 SFDVKD. The chain's CDR3 is CATSDVDRPYNEQYF. CDR3 coding DNA: TGTGCCACCAGTGATGTAGACAGGCCTTACAATGAGCAGTACTTC.

This clonotype was seen ten or more times. The genes are TRBV29-1 and TRBJ2-5; D unclear. The germline V and J ends were trimmed by 8 bases and 2 bases, with 12 bases remaining between them. Germline values: CDR1 SQVTM, CDR2 ANQGSEA. This CDR3 spans 12 amino acids. DNA of the CDR3: TGCAGCTACTCGGCGGCACAAGAGACCCAGTACTTC. Its translation: CSYSAAQETQYF. The full variable domain, completed using reference TRBV29-1 and TRBJ2-5, is SAVISQKPSRDICQRGTSLTIQCQVDSQVTMMFWYRQQPGQSLTLIATANQGSEATYESGFVIDKFPISRPNLTFSTLTVSNMSPEDSSIYLCSYSAAQETQYFGPGTRLLVL.

This clonotype is medium-sized (0.01 to 0.1%). V is TRBV10-3 and J is TRBJ2-7; D possibly corresponds to TRBD2 (7 bases). Trimming pared 10 bases from V and 3 bases from J, leaving 28 bases between. The CDR3 is 17 residues long. The germline CDR1 and CDR2 sequences are ENHRY and SYGVKD. The CDR3 loop reads CAKQGSGTTQPRYEQYF. As DNA, the CDR3 is TGTGCCAAACAGGGTTCCGGGACTACTCAACCTCGCTACGAGCAGTACTTC.

Sample share makes this clonotype medium-sized. This chain links TRBV29-1 with TRBJ1-2, with 8 bases matching TRBD1. Germline V CDR1 and CDR2: SQVTM, ANQGSEA. The CDR3 covers 14 residues. Losses at the gene ends were 3 bases for V and 3 bases for J; bases not matched to a gene: 6. This CDR3 reads CSVDPGQGYYGYTF. The CDR3 DNA is TGCAGCGTTGACCCCGGACAGGGCTACTATGGCTACACCTTC.

Relative to its sample, this clonotype is medium-sized. The CDR3: CASSKPRLGAGAFF. DNA of the CDR3: TGTGCCAGCAGCAAACCCCGGTTGGGGGCTGGGGCTTTCTTT. The chain carries TRBV7-2 and TRBJ1-1; D perhaps matches TRBD1 (6 bases). V was pared by 5 bases and J by 11 bases, with 21 bases between. Germline V CDR1 and CDR2: SGHTA, FQGNSA. This CDR3 region has 14 residues. The full variable domain, completed using reference TRBV7-2 and TRBJ1-1, is GAGVSQSPSNKVTEKGKDVELRCDPISGHTALYWYRQSLGQGLEFLIYFQGNSAPDKSGLPSDRFSAERTGGSVSTLTIQRTQQEDSAVYLCASSKPRLGAGAFFGQGTRLTVV.

In its sample, this clonotype was seen many times. The chain joins TRBV24-1 to TRBJ2-7; tentatively, D is TRBD1 (6 bases). CDR1 is KGHDR and CDR2 is SFDVKD in the germline V gene. The CDR3 is made up of 12 amino acids. Trimming cost V 1 base and J 10 bases, with 10 bases left between them. The CDR3 protein is CATSDFQGKQYF. In DNA form, the CDR3 reads TGTGCCACCAGTGATTTTCAGGGGAAACAGTACTTC.

This clonotype was detected many times. The CDR3 reads CASSATGQGYEQYF. Here the CDR3 DNA reads TGTGCCAGCTCGGCGACAGGGCAAGGATACGAGCAGTACTTC. This sequence joins TRBV18 and TRBJ2-7, with 7 bases that match TRBD1. This CDR3 spans 14 amino acids. J gave up 4 bases and V 6 bases, and 9 bases lay outside the gene matches. Germline-derived CDR1 and CDR2 are KGHSH and LQKENI.

As regards this clonotype: The likely explanation is a read error, given a far larger clone one base away. V is TRBV15 and J is TRBJ2-1; 9 positions match TRBD1. The J call is in doubt because the DNA end fits TRBJ1-2 better. This CDR3 is 17 amino acids long. The germline V gene has CDR1 LNHNV and CDR2 YYDKDF (reference sequence). CDR3 nucleotides: TGTGTCACCAGCAGACCATCTGGGACAGGGAATACCTTGGGCTACACCTTC. The encoded protein is CVTSRPSGTGNTLGYTF.

By share of the sample, this clonotype is large. The J gene is TRBJ1-1, the V gene TRBV6-5; no firm D call. The CDR3 is 13 residues long. Trimming removed 6 bases at V and 4 bases at J, with 12 bases between. Germline assignment: CDR1 MNHEY and CDR2 SVGAGI. The CDR3 DNA is TGTGCCAGCAGAAGAGGGTTTGGCACTGAAGCTTTCTTT. Amino acids: CASRRGFGTEAFF.

In the case of this clonotype: A far larger clone is a single base away, which makes a read error likely. V usage is TRBV7-2 and J usage is TRBJ2-1, with 13 bases lining up with TRBD2. Losses at the gene ends were 5 bases for V and 13 bases for J; bases not matched to a gene: 20. Germline-derived CDR1 and CDR2 are SGHTA and FQGNSA. The CDR3 contains 18 residues. CDR3 nucleotides: TGTGCCAGCAGCGCAAGACGGACTAGCGGGAGCCTACAAGAGACCCAGTTCTTC. Amino acid sequence: CASSARRTSGSLQETQFF.